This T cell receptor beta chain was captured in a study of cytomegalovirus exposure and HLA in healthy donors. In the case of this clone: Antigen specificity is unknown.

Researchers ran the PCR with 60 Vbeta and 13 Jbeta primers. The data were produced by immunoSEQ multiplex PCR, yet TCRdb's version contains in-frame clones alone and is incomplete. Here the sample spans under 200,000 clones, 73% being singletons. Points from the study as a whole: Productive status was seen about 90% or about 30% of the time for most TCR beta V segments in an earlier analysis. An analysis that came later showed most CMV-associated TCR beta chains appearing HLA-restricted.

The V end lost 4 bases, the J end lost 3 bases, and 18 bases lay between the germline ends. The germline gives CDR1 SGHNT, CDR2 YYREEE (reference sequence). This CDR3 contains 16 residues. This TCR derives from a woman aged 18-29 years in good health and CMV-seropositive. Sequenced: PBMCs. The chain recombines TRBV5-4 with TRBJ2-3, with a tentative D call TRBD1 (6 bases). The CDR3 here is CASSPAPGEGTDTQYF. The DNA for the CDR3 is TGTGCCAGCAGCCCAGCTCCAGGGGAAGGAACAGATACGCAGTATTTT. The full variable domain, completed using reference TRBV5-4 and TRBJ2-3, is ETGVTQSPTHLIKTRGQQVTLRCSSQSGHNTVSWYQQALGQGPQFIFQYYREEENGRGNFPPRFSGLQFPNYSSELNVNALELDDSALYLCASSPAPGEGTDTQYFGPGTRLTVL.